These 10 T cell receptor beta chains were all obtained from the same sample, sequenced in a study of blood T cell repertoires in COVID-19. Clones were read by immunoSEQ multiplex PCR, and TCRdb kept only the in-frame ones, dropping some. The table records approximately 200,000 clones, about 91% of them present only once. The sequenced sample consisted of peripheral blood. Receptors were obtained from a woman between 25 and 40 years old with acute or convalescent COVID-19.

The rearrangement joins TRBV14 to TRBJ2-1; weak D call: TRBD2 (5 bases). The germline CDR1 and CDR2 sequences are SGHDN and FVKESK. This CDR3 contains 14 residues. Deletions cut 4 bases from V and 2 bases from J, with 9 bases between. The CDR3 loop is CASSPPGTYNEQFF. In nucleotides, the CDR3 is TGTGCCAGCAGCCCACCGGGAACCTACAATGAGCAGTTCTTC.

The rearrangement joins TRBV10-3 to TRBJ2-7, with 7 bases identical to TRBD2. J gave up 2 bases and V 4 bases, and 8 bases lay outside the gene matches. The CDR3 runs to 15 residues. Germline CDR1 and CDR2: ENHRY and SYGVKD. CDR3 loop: CAISATAGAAYEQYF. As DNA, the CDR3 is TGTGCCATCAGTGCCACCGCGGGAGCAGCCTACGAGCAGTACTTC.

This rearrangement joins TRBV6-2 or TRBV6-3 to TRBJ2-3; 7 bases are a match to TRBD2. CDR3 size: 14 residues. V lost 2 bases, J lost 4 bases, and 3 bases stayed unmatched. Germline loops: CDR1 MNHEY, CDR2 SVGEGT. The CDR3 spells CASSYGLEADTQYF. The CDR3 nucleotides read TGTGCCAGCAGTTACGGACTAGAGGCAGATACGCAGTATTTT.

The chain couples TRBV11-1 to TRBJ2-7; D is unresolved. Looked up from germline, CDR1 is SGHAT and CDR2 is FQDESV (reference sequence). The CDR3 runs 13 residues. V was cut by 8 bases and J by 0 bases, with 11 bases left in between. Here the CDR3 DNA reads TGTGCCAGCGAGGATACGGACTCCTACGAGCAGTACTTC. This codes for CASEDTDSYEQYF.

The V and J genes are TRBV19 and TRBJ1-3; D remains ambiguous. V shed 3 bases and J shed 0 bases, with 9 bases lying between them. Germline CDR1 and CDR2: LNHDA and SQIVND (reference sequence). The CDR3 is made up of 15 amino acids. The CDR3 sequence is CASSIGRSSGNTIYF. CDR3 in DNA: TGTGCCAGTAGTATTGGGAGGAGCTCTGGAAACACCATATATTTT.

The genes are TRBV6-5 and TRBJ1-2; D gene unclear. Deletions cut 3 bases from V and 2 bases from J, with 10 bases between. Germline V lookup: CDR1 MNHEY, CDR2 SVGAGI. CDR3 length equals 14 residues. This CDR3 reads CASSYRNLNYGYTF. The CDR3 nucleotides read TGTGCCAGCAGTTATCGAAACCTAAACTATGGCTACACCTTC.

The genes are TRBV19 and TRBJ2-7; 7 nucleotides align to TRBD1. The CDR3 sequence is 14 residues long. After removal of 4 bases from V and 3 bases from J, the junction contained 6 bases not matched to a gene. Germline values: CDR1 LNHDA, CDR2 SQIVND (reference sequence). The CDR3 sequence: CASSTGTVGYEQYF. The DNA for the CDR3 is TGTGCCAGTAGTACCGGGACAGTAGGCTACGAGCAGTACTTC. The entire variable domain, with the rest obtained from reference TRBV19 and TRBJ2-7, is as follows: DGGITQSPKYLFRKEGQNVTLSCEQNLNHDAMYWYRQDPGQGLRLIYYSQIVNDFQKGDIAEGYSVSREKKESFPLTVTSAQKNPTAFYLCASSTGTVGYEQYFGPGTRLTVT.

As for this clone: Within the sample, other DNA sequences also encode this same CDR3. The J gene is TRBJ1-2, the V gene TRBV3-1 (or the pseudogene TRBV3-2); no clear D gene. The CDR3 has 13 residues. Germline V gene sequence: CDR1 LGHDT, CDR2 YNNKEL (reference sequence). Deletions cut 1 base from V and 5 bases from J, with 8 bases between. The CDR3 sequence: CASSQVVEYGYTF. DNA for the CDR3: TGTGCCAGCAGCCAAGTGGTCGAGTATGGCTACACCTTC.

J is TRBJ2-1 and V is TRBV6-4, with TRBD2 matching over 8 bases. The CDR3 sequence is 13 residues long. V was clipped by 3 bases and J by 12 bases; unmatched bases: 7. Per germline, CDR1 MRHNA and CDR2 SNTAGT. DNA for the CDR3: TGTGCCAGCAGTGAACGGGAGGGCCTCAGGCAGTTCTTC. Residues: CASSEREGLRQFF.

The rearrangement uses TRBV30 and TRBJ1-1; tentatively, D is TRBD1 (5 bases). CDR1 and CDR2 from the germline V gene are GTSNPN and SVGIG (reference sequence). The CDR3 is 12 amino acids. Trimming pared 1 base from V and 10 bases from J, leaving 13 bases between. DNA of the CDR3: TGTGCCTGGAGTGAAGCGGGGCGAAGAGCTTTCTTT. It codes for CAWSEAGRRAFF.